This T cell receptor (beta chain) stems from a study of graft-versus-host responses after intestinal transplantation. Across the study: Recipients underwent multivisceral, liver-intestinal, or isolated intestinal transplants. Overall study results and limits: In recipient marrow, GvH clones were found, and some appeared first in ileum or blood. Across patients carrying graft-donor T cell macrochimerism, allografts held high graft-versus-host to host-versus-graft clonal ratios.

The method was immunoSEQ multiplex PCR; TCRdb's version includes in-frame clones alone and lacks a portion of them. The data show 30,000 to 35,000 clones, with approximately 83% seen just once and 19% held by the top ten. A word on this clone: Antigen specificity is unknown.

CDR1 is SEHNR and CDR2 is FQNEAQ in the germline V gene (reference sequence). V shed 5 bases, J shed 4 bases, and the junction held 10 bases outside the gene matches. The CDR3 totals 16 residues. J is TRBJ2-3 and V is TRBV7-9, with TRBD2 matching over 9 bases. This clonotype was sampled from a human donor who received an intestinal transplant. This sample comprised unstimulated CD8+ T cells sorted from spleen or lymph node cells, obtained before intestinal transplant. The CDR3 DNA follows: TGTGCCAGCAGCCAAGCGGGACTAGCATTCGCAGATACGCAGTATTTT. This encodes CASSQAGLAFADTQYF.